This is a list of T cell receptor beta chains from one sample in a study of cytomegalovirus exposure and HLA in healthy donors. Sequenced by immunoSEQ multiplex PCR; TCRdb stores in-frame clones only, minus some. In the table there are under 150,000 clones, 80% to 90% of which are singletons. The specimen was PBMCs. These receptors were obtained from a woman in her forties in good health and CMV-seropositive. Both conserved end residues are part of each CDR3. Fields, in order: clone size, J gene, V gene, D gene, CDR3 protein, CDR3 DNA. The D gene is left open where the match is weak. Some rows have no size entry. The others give once, few or many, or a class for an expanded clone.

>-|TRBJ2-7|TRBV6-5|-
CASSAGTFTYEQYF
TGTGCCAGCAGTGCCGGGACTTTCACCTACGAGCAGTACTTC
>-|TRBJ1-1|TRBV23-1|-
CASSQSRIRMGRANTEAFF
TGCGCCAGCAGTCAATCTCGTATCAGGATGGGCAGGGCTAACACTGAAGCTTTCTTT
>-|TRBJ2-7|TRBV5-1|-
CASSLRGYEQYF
TGCGCCAGCAGCTTGCGAGGGTACGAGCAGTACTTC
>few|TRBJ2-7|TRBV29-1|-
CSVGGGQAYEQYF
TGCAGCGTTGGGGGGGGACAGGCCTACGAGCAGTACTTC
>-|TRBJ1-4|TRBV6-5|-
CAVTGKNSEKLFF
TGTGCCGTCACGGGGAAGAATAGTGAAAAACTGTTTTTT
>-|TRBJ2-1|TRBV5-1|-
CASSALGRSYNEQFF
TGCGCCAGCAGCGCATTGGGCCGCTCCTACAATGAGCAGTTCTTC
>-|TRBJ1-2|TRBV2|-
CASKGGGIYYGYTF
TGTGCCAGCAAAGGCGGGGGAATTTACTATGGCTACACCTTC
>few|TRBJ1-6|TRBV6-6|-
CASSYGAGSNNSPLHF
TGTGCCAGCAGTTACGGGGCAGGGTCAAATAATTCACCCCTCCACTTT
>-|TRBJ1-2|TRBV5-1|-
CASSLGGQNYGYTF
TGCGCCAGCAGCTTGGGAGGGCAGAACTATGGCTACACCTTC
>-|TRBJ1-3|TRBV28|-
CATVGLQEAGNTIYF
TGTGCCACCGTGGGACTCCAGGAGGCTGGAAACACCATATATTTT
>-|TRBJ2-5|TRBV6-6|TRBD1
CASSTRDRGMKTQYF
TGTGCCAGCAGTACCCGGGACAGGGGGATGAAGACCCAGTACTTC
>-|TRBJ1-1|TRBV11-2|TRBD1
CASRGTDKNTEAFF
TGTGCCAGCAGGGGGACAGACAAGAACACTGAAGCTTTCTTT
>-|TRBJ2-3|TRBV2|-
CASPIGQRRPHTDTQYF
TGTGCCAGCCCCATCGGCCAGCGCCGCCCGCACACAGATACGCAGTATTTT
>-|TRBJ2-5|TRBV5-1|TRBD1
CASSNPQGEGETQYF
TGCGCCAGCTCGAACCCCCAGGGGGAAGGGGAGACCCAGTACTTC
>-|TRBJ2-7|TRBV27|-
CASSPSGTSSSYEQYF
TGTGCCAGCAGTCCCTCCGGGACATCCAGCTCCTACGAGCAGTACTTC
>-|TRBJ1-3|TRBV7-9|TRBD1
CASSSIPTGTSGNTIYF
TGTGCCAGCAGCTCTATCCCGACAGGGACCTCTGGAAACACCATATATTTT
>-|TRBJ1-3|TRBV14|TRBD1
CASRRQGGSGNTIYF
TGTGCCAGCAGACGCCAAGGGGGCTCCGGAAACACCATATATTTT
>-|TRBJ1-6|TRBV5-1|TRBD1
CASRPMTGDNSPLHF
TGCGCCAGCCGGCCCATGACAGGGGACAATTCACCCCTCCACTTT
>-|TRBJ1-4|TRBV28|-
CASSTGMANEKLFF
TGTGCCAGCAGTACAGGGATGGCTAATGAAAAACTGTTTTTT
>-|TRBJ2-5|TRBV15|TRBD2
CATSRDLAGEQETQYF
TGTGCCACCAGCAGAGATCTGGCGGGGGAACAAGAGACCCAGTACTTC
>-|TRBJ1-1|TRBV5-1|TRBD1
CASSQGDSEAFF
TGCGCCAGCAGCCAAGGGGACAGTGAAGCTTTCTTT
>-|TRBJ2-7|TRBV13|TRBD2
CASSDTLSAGGGNEQYF
TGTGCCAGCAGCGACACATTATCTGCGGGAGGGGGCAACGAGCAGTACTTC
>-|TRBJ1-1|TRBV5-4|TRBD1
CASSLQGAYTEAFF
TGTGCCAGCAGCTTACAGGGGGCTTACACTGAAGCTTTCTTT
>-|TRBJ1-4|TRBV9|-
CASSVDGGTNEKLFF
TGTGCCAGCAGCGTAGACGGGGGAACTAATGAAAAACTGTTTTTT
>-|TRBJ1-3|TRBV2|-
CAGRTGSSGNTIYF
TGTGCCGGCAGAACAGGGTCTTCTGGAAACACCATATATTTT
>-|TRBJ1-4|TRBV28|-
CASRARGEKLFF
TGTGCCAGCAGAGCTCGGGGTGAAAAACTGTTTTTT
>-|TRBJ2-1|TRBV5-1|TRBD1
CASSLDYRGGYNEQFF
TGCGCCAGCAGCTTGGATTACAGGGGCGGCTACAATGAGCAGTTCTTC
>-|TRBJ2-5|TRBV9|-
CASSVDLRQRGETQYF
TGTGCCAGCAGCGTAGATCTCAGACAAAGGGGAGAGACCCAGTACTTC
>-|TRBJ2-1|TRBV28|TRBD2
CASSFRAGGPGEQFF
TGTGCCAGCAGTTTCAGGGCGGGAGGGCCGGGTGAGCAGTTCTTC
>-|TRBJ2-1|TRBV7-8|-
CASSLALGGYNEQFF
TGTGCCAGCAGCTTAGCTCTAGGGGGCTACAATGAGCAGTTCTTC
>-|TRBJ2-7|TRBV18|TRBD2
CASSRTRADNGANEQYF
TGTGCCAGCTCGAGGACTAGGGCAGACAACGGAGCGAACGAGCAGTACTTC
>-|TRBJ2-1|TRBV12-5|-
CASGGQVTYYNEQFF
TGTGCTAGTGGTGGCCAAGTGACATATTACAATGAGCAGTTCTTC
>-|TRBJ2-5|TRBV14|TRBD2
CASSQTSGSQETQYF
TGTGCCAGCAGCCAAACTAGCGGGAGCCAAGAGACCCAGTACTTC